Below, 12 T cell receptor beta chains from the same sample are listed, as sequenced in a study of blood T cell repertoires in COVID-19. Produced via immunoSEQ multiplex PCR; TCRdb's table is partial and in-frame only. The sample comprises 100,000 to 120,000 clones, roughly 90% of which are singletons, and almost 8.5% rests with the top ten. Specimen: peripheral blood. The receptors were gathered from a woman in her 70s who had recovered from COVID-19.

V gene TRBV2 combines with J gene TRBJ1-5; 7 nucleotides line up with TRBD1. Germline lookup yields CDR1 SNHLY and CDR2 FYNNEI. This CDR3 region has 13 residues. Losses at the gene ends were 11 bases for V and 4 bases for J; bases not matched to a gene: 8. CDR3 residues: CAQRDRENQPQHF. In DNA form, the CDR3 reads TGTGCCCAAAGGGACAGAGAAAATCAGCCCCAGCATTTT.

This rearrangement joins TRBV27 to TRBJ2-6, with D tentatively TRBD2 (5 bases). The CDR3 consists of 15 residues. Germline values: CDR1 MNHEY, CDR2 SMNVEV (reference sequence). V was trimmed by 1 base and J by 1 base, leaving 5 bases between them. The CDR3 loop is CASSLWRSGANVLTF. The CDR3 nucleotides read TGTGCCAGCAGTTTATGGAGGTCTGGGGCCAACGTCCTGACTTTC.

In nucleotides, the CDR3 is TGTGCCAGCAGCTCGCGGGACAGTTGGCAGCCCCAGCATTTT. Amino acid sequence: CASSSRDSWQPQHF. This chain links TRBV5-8 with TRBJ1-5; 7 nucleotides agree with TRBD1. The CDR3 is made up of 14 amino acids. Trimming at V came to 3 bases and at J to 7 bases, leaving 7 bases not matched to a gene. Germline V gene data show CDR1 as SGHTS and CDR2 as YDEGEE. The variable domain in full, with the rest retrieved from reference TRBV5-8 and TRBJ1-5, is EAGVTQSPTHLIKTRGQQATLRCSPISGHTSVYWYQQALGLGLQFLLWYDEGEERNRGNFPPRFSGRQFPNYSSELNVNALELEDSALYLCASSSRDSWQPQHFGDGTRLSIL.

This clone has a handful of counts. The J gene is TRBJ1-6, the V gene TRBV7-9; D might be TRBD1 (6 bases). Trimming took 5 bases from V and 9 from J, leaving 14 bases between them. Germline CDR1 is SEHNR and CDR2 is FQNEAQ (reference sequence). This CDR3 spans 14 amino acids. The CDR3 region is CASSQDSVGSPLHF. Here the CDR3 DNA reads TGTGCCAGCAGCCAGGACAGTGTAGGTTCACCCCTCCACTTT.

The chain recombines TRBV4-2 with TRBJ2-7; 9 nucleotides agree with TRBD2. The ends lost 0 bases at V and 7 bases at J; junction bases unmatched: 13. The germline gives CDR1 LGHNA, CDR2 YNFKEQ. This CDR3 region has 17 residues. The DNA of the CDR3 is TGTGCCAGCAGCCAAGAGGGCATTTGGACTAGCGCTCGTGAGCAGTACTTC. The encoded protein is CASSQEGIWTSAREQYF.

The V and J genes are TRBV29-1 and TRBJ2-5; no clear D gene. Germline V gene data show CDR1 as SQVTM and CDR2 as ANQGSEA. This CDR3 spans 14 amino acids. Deletions cut 7 bases from V and 5 bases from J, with 20 bases between. The chain's CDR3 is CSAFKGPARETQYF. The CDR3 nucleotides read TGCAGCGCCTTTAAAGGCCCGGCGCGGGAGACCCAGTACTTC. Drawing the rest from reference TRBV29-1 and TRBJ2-5, the complete variable domain is SAVISQKPSRDICQRGTSLTIQCQVDSQVTMMFWYRQQPGQSLTLIATANQGSEATYESGFVIDKFPISRPNLTFSTLTVSNMSPEDSSIYLCSAFKGPARETQYFGPGTRLLVL.

The chain has TRBV9 and TRBJ2-6; D ambiguous. The V and J ends lost 6 bases and 4 bases respectively, with 14 bases between them. The CDR3 contains 15 residues. The germline CDR1 and CDR2 sequences are SGDLS and YYNGEE. CDR3 residues: CASTKSRFGANVLTF. The CDR3 bases are TGTGCCAGCACTAAAAGTCGGTTCGGGGCCAACGTCCTGACTTTC.

The chain links TRBV27 to TRBJ2-3, with D unclear. Germline CDR1 MNHEY, CDR2 SMNVEV (reference sequence). The CDR3 is 13 amino acids. The V gene lost 4 bases and the J gene lost 4 bases, with 9 bases spanning the gap. Written as DNA, the CDR3 is TGTGCCAGCAGTTCGCCCCCGGCAGATACGCAGTATTTT. Translation gives CASSSPPADTQYF.

V usage is TRBV5-1 and J usage is TRBJ2-6; tentatively, D is TRBD1 (6 bases). The CDR3 runs 16 residues. V lost 3 bases and J 0 bases, leaving 10 bases between the germline ends. Looked up from germline, CDR1 is SGHRS and CDR2 is YFSETQ. This CDR3 is CASSWGQHSGANVLTF. CDR3 in DNA: TGCGCCAGCAGCTGGGGACAACACTCTGGGGCCAACGTCCTGACTTTC.

The chain's CDR3 is CASSLQGRGYTF. CDR3 bases: TGTGCCAGCTCGCTACAGGGACGTGGCTACACCTTC. The gene calls are TRBV18 and TRBJ1-2; tentatively, D is TRBD1 (6 bases). V was cut by 6 bases and J by 7 bases, with 12 bases left in between. This CDR3 contains 12 residues. From germline, CDR1 is KGHSH and CDR2 LQKENI.

A remark on this clone: One junction end does not reproduce the germline sequence, and a read error may be involved. The chain joins TRBV6-1 to TRBJ2-2, with a possible D match to TRBD1 (6 bases). Germline assignment: CDR1 MNHNS and CDR2 SASEGT. The CDR3 sequence is 16 residues long. The CDR3 sequence: CASGDRDRLNTGELFF. CDR3 bases: TGTGCCAGCGGTGATCGAGACAGGCTGAACACCGGGGAGCTGTTTTTT.

V and J are TRBV7-9 and TRBJ2-7; 10 bases line up with TRBD1. The CDR3 runs 17 residues. Trimming at V came to 8 bases and at J to 4 bases, leaving 17 bases not matched to a gene. CDR1 and CDR2 (germline): SEHNR, FQNEAQ (reference sequence). The DNA for the CDR3 is TGTGCCAGCGGAGGACAGGGGGGCTTCCCCGGGGGATACGAGCAGTACTTC. Protein product: CASGGQGGFPGGYEQYF.